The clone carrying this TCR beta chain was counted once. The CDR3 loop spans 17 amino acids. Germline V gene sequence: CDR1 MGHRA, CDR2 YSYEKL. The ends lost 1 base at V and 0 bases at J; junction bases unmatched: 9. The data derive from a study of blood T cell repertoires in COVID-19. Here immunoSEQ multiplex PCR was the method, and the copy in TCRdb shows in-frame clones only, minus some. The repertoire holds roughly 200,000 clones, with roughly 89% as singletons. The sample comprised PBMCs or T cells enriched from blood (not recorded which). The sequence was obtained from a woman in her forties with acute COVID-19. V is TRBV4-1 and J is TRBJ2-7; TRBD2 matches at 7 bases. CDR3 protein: CASSQALLRGTSYEQYF. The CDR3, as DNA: TGCGCCAGCAGCCAAGCCCTCTTGCGGGGGACCTCCTACGAGCAGTACTTC.